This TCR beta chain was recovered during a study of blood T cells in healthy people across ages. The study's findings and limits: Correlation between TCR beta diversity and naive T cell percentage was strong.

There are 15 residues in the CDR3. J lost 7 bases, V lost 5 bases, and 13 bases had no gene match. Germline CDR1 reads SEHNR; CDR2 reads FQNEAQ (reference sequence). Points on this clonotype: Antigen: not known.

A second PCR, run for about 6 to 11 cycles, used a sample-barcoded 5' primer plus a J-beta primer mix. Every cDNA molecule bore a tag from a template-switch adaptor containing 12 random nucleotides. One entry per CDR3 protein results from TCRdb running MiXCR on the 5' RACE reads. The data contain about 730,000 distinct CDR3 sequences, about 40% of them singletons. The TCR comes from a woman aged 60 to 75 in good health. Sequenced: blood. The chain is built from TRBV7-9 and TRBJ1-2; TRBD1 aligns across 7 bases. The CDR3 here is CASSPGRGQWGGYTF. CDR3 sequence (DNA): TGTGCCAGCAGCCCGGGACGGGGACAGTGGGGTGGCTACACCTTC.